The 19 T cell receptor beta chains given below trace back to one sample, sequenced in a study of Ad26.COV2.S vaccination and SARS-CoV-2 variants. Regarding treatment: 19 received Ad26.COV2.S at low or high dose, single or two shots; roughly five received placebo; per-sample allocation not given. On day 63 after the first injection, vaccine and placebo recipients gave samples. The assay was immunoSEQ multiplex PCR, and TCRdb's table has in-frame clones only and misses some. The table includes about 480,000 clones, around nine tenths detected once. The starting material was peripheral blood, obtained in a trial of Ad26.COV2.S vaccine versus placebo. These receptors were taken from a person between 18 and 65 years old who received the Ad26.COV2.S COVID-19 vaccine or a placebo.

V is TRBV10-3 and J is TRBJ2-1, with D hard to call. Germline assignment: CDR1 ENHRY and CDR2 SYGVKD. The CDR3 is made up of 13 amino acids. CDR3 loop: CAIGSEAYNEQFF. The CDR3 bases are TGTGCTATCGGCTCGGAAGCCTACAATGAGCAGTTCTTC.

This sequence joins TRBV19 and TRBJ1-5, with D unclear. Germline CDR1 is LNHDA and CDR2 is SQIVND (reference sequence). With 1 base removed from V and 0 bases from J, the gap between germline ends came to 4 bases. This CDR3 contains 14 residues. CDR3 residues: CASSIGNSNQPQHF. The CDR3 nucleotides are TGTGCCAGTAGTATAGGTAATAGCAATCAGCCCCAGCATTTT.

This chain uses TRBV27 with TRBJ2-5, with D possibly matching TRBD1 (5 bases). Germline V lookup: CDR1 MNHEY, CDR2 SMNVEV (reference sequence). This CDR3 comprises 14 residues. The ends were cut back, 2 bases at V and 5 bases at J, with 12 bases in the middle. CDR3 sequence reads: CASSLLGSGETQYF. The CDR3 nucleotides are TGTGCCAGCAGTTTACTGGGTTCAGGGGAGACCCAGTACTTC.

Only one count was recorded for this clone. The chain carries TRBV5-4 and TRBJ2-5, with D perhaps matching TRBD1 (5 bases). Germline V lookup: CDR1 SGHNT, CDR2 YYREEE (reference sequence). The length of the CDR3 is 14 residues. V was clipped by 4 bases and J by 0 bases, with 10 bases between them. The CDR3 nucleotides read TGTGCCAGCAGCCCGCCAGGGAACCAAGAGACCCAGTACTTC. Amino acids: CASSPPGNQETQYF. Supplemented by reference TRBV5-4 and TRBJ2-5, the full variable domain reads ETGVTQSPTHLIKTRGQQVTLRCSSQSGHNTVSWYQQALGQGPQFIFQYYREEENGRGNFPPRFSGLQFPNYSSELNVNALELDDSALYLCASSPPGNQETQYFGPGTRLLVL.

This chain uses TRBV6-2 or TRBV6-3 with TRBJ2-7; D is perhaps TRBD2 (5 bases). Germline assignment: CDR1 MNHEY and CDR2 SVGEGT. V was shortened by 2 bases and J by 7 bases, with 15 bases between the two germline ends. There are 14 residues in the CDR3. CDR3: CASSYNRTPREQYF. The CDR3 DNA is TGTGCCAGCAGTTACAATCGGACTCCGAGGGAGCAGTACTTC.

The chain employs TRBV19 and TRBJ2-1; TRBD2 agrees at 14 bases. This CDR3 contains 17 residues. In germline, CDR1 is LNHDA, CDR2 SQIVND (reference sequence). The V segment lost 7 bases and the J segment 7 bases; nucleotides outside the gene matches: 12. The CDR3 DNA follows: TGTGCCAGTACCCCCACAAGGACTAGCGGGAGGAAGAATGAGCAGTTCTTC. It specifies CASTPTRTSGRKNEQFF.

V gene TRBV18 combines with J gene TRBJ2-4; a weak D match, TRBD2 (6 bases). The CDR3 extends over 15 amino acids. The germline gives CDR1 KGHSH, CDR2 LQKENI. Trimming shortened V by 1 base and J by 4 bases, and 11 bases separated the two germline ends. The DNA of the CDR3 is TGTGCCAGCTCACCACAGGGTAGCGGAAAAAACATTCAGTACTTC. It codes for CASSPQGSGKNIQYF.

This clone was recorded a few times. The V call is TRBV6-2 or TRBV6-3, the J call TRBJ2-1; 7 bases are shared with TRBD2. There are 15 residues in the CDR3. The V gene's germline CDR1 is MNHEY and CDR2 SVGEGT. Trimming cost V 2 bases and J 6 bases; bases outside gene matches: 7. CDR3 sequence reads: CASSYMSGGFNEQFF. Written as DNA, the CDR3 is TGTGCCAGCAGTTACATGTCGGGAGGATTCAATGAGCAGTTCTTC.

The gene calls are TRBV9 and TRBJ1-6, with TRBD1 as a possible D gene (5 bases). The CDR3 covers 16 residues. Germline loops: CDR1 SGDLS, CDR2 YYNGEE. Trimming shortened V by 0 bases and J by 13 bases, and 20 bases separated the two germline ends. Written as DNA, the CDR3 is TGTGCCAGCAGCGTAGGACTGATTCACGGACAATGGCCCCTCCACTTT. Amino acids: CASSVGLIHGQWPLHF.

The rearrangement uses TRBV27 and TRBJ1-2, with 12 bases that match TRBD1. Germline-derived CDR1 and CDR2 are MNHEY and SMNVEV (reference sequence). Trimming at V came to 2 bases and at J to 3 bases, leaving 1 base not matched to a gene. This CDR3 is built from 15 residues. CDR3 DNA: TGTGCCAGCAGTTTAGGGACAGGGGGCCACTATGGCTACACCTTC. It yields the protein CASSLGTGGHYGYTF.

V usage is TRBV7-8 and J usage is TRBJ2-3; TRBD2 agrees at 15 bases. The CDR3 loop spans 16 amino acids. Germline V gene sequence: CDR1 SGHVS, CDR2 FQNEAQ. V lost 4 bases to trimming and J lost 6 bases; unmatched junction nucleotides: 5. The CDR3 region is CASSSGLAGGVDTQYF. The CDR3 region has the DNA TGTGCCAGCAGCTCAGGACTAGCGGGAGGGGTGGATACGCAGTATTTT.

The CDR3 bases are TGTGCCAGCAGTTCCGATCTAGCGGTTGGAGCGGACACAGATACGCAGTATTTT. This translates into CASSSDLAVGADTDTQYF. The chain couples TRBV28 to TRBJ2-3; 7 bases align to TRBD2. This CDR3 region has 18 residues. V was pared by 4 bases and J by 2 bases, with 15 bases of the junction left unmatched. Germline assignment: CDR1 MDHEN and CDR2 SYDVKM.

The chain links TRBV7-8 to TRBJ1-4; no reliable D call. The CDR3 spans 15 residues. Germline lookup yields CDR1 SGHVS and CDR2 FQNEAQ. The germline V and J ends were trimmed by 2 bases and 6 bases, with 13 bases remaining between them. The chain's CDR3 is CASSLISLLDEKLFF. The CDR3 coding sequence is TGTGCCAGCAGCTTAATTTCGCTGCTGGATGAAAAACTGTTTTTT. Combining the CDR3 with reference TRBV7-8 and TRBJ1-4 gives the whole variable domain GAGVSQSPRYKVAKRGQDVALRCDPISGHVSLFWYQQALGQGPEFLTYFQNEAQLDKSGLPSDRFFAERPEGSVSTLKIQRTQQEDSAVYLCASSLISLLDEKLFFGSGTQLSVL.

The chain recombines TRBV3-1 (or the pseudogene TRBV3-2) with TRBJ2-1; maybe TRBD2 (6 bases). Germline lookup yields CDR1 LGHDT and CDR2 YNNKEL (reference sequence). With 4 bases removed from V and 7 bases from J, the gap between germline ends came to 23 bases. The CDR3 sequence is 17 residues long. CDR3 DNA sequence: TGTGCCAGCAGCCTAAGTGGGTTGGGGGGTGCGATTAATGAGCAGTTCTTC. Translated, it gives CASSLSGLGGAINEQFF.

This clone appeared a single time. The chain has TRBV6-1 and TRBJ1-6; possibly TRBD1 for D (6 bases). The CDR3 covers 19 residues. The V end lost 3 bases, the J end lost 9 bases, and 27 bases lay between the germline ends. Germline CDR1 and CDR2: MNHNS and SASEGT. In DNA form, the CDR3 reads TGTGCCAGCAGTGAGCGGGGACGGACAGTCCGACGATCGGGTTCACCCCTCCACTTT. This codes for CASSERGRTVRRSGSPLHF.

The rearrangement joins TRBV28 to TRBJ2-2; D remains unclear. Between the trimmed V and J ends, which lost 9 bases and 1 base, there was a span of 12 bases. Looked up from germline, CDR1 is MDHEN and CDR2 is SYDVKM. CDR3 length: 14 amino acids. This chain's CDR3 is CASTGVRNTGELFF. In nucleotides, the CDR3 is TGTGCCAGTACCGGAGTTAGGAACACCGGGGAGCTGTTTTTT. Looking up the rest from reference TRBV28 and TRBJ2-2 gives the full variable domain: DVKVTQSSRYLVKRTGEKVFLECVQDMDHENMFWYRQDPGLGLRLIYFSYDVKMKEKGDIPEGYSVSREKKERFSLILESASTNQTSMYLCASTGVRNTGELFFGEGSRLTVL.

This clone was picked up a small number of times. The V gene is TRBV7-2, the J gene TRBJ2-1; D perhaps matches TRBD2 (5 bases). This CDR3 has 14 amino acids. CDR1 SGHTA and CDR2 FQGNSA come from the germline V gene. Trimming took 1 base from V and 6 from J, leaving 10 bases between them. Here the CDR3 DNA reads TGTGCCAGCAGCTTAGACCGGCGGGCCAATGAGCAGTTCTTC. It codes for CASSLDRRANEQFF.

The gene calls are TRBV18 and TRBJ2-1; D is tentatively TRBD1 or TRBD2 (5 bases each). The CDR3 extends over 16 amino acids. Germline V gives CDR1 KGHSH, CDR2 LQKENI. V was trimmed by 0 bases and J by 3 bases, leaving 12 bases between them. The CDR3 protein is CASSPPTRGYYNEQFF. The CDR3 DNA reads TGTGCCAGCTCACCACCTACGAGGGGTTACTACAATGAGCAGTTCTTC.

The V call is TRBV2, the J call TRBJ1-3; D is possibly TRBD1 (6 bases). V lost 7 bases and J 0 bases, leaving 7 bases between the germline ends. CDR3 length: 13 amino acids. Per germline, CDR1 SNHLY and CDR2 FYNNEI. For the CDR3, the DNA is TGTGCCAGCATACAGGGCTCTGGAAACACCATATATTTT. Protein: CASIQGSGNTIYF.